This TCR beta chain stems from a study of tumor-infiltrating lymphocytes in localized non-small cell lung cancer. Study-level information: Some samples were collected after neoadjuvant chemotherapy; smokers, never-smokers and several histologies were included. Study conclusions and caveats: Different pieces of the same tissue went to different assays, confounding technical variation with intratumor heterogeneity. Tumor T-cell fraction was not associated with recurrence-free survival. TCRbeta sequencing showed higher T cell infiltration in tumors than uninvolved lung.

Clones were read by immunoSEQ multiplex PCR, and TCRdb kept only the in-frame ones, dropping some. The sample holds around 15,000 clones, about four fifths seen once. The CDR3 covers 15 residues. Germline loops: CDR1 SGHDN, CDR2 FVKESK. With respect to this clone: Its antigen is undetermined. A junction end diverges from the germline sequence, so it may reflect a read error.

This chain links TRBV14 with TRBJ2-2; D unresolved. The source is a human donor with non-small cell lung cancer. The sequenced sample consisted of lung tumor tissue. CDR3 in amino acids: CASSSYYSKTGELFF. For the CDR3, the DNA is TGTGCCAGCAGCTCCTACTACTCGAAGACCGGGGAGCTGTTTTTT.